One sample yielded the 24 T cell receptor beta chains listed below, sequenced in a study of CD8+ T cells in alopecia areata. Described treatment: oral pan-JAK inhibitor, 5-10 mg twice daily. It was cDNA, reverse transcribed from extracted RNA, that served as the sequencing template. Sequencing was performed with immunoSEQ multiplex PCR; in TCRdb, only in-frame clones are kept and a portion is missing. This table has 170,000 or so clones, roughly 53% appearing once. The sample consisted of CD8+ T cells sorted from blood, taken at week 24, from a patient treated with tofacitinib. The receptors here all came from a human donor with alopecia areata.

The chain is built from TRBV5-1 and TRBJ1-1, with D hard to call. Germline V gives CDR1 SGHRS, CDR2 YFSETQ. V lost 4 bases to trimming and J lost 4 bases, with 17 bases between them. The CDR3 runs to 15 residues. The CDR3 nucleotides read TGCGCCAGCAGCCAATATACAATGGATGGCACTGAAGCTTTCTTT. Protein sequence: CASSQYTMDGTEAFF.

This clone appeared once. The chain has TRBV25-1 and TRBJ1-2; possibly TRBD1 for D (6 bases). Per the germline V gene, CDR1 is MGHDK and CDR2 is SYGVNS. CDR3 size: 12 residues. Trimming removed 7 bases from V and 5 bases from J, with 11 bases in between. The CDR3 sequence is CASTPGVYGYTF. In DNA, the CDR3 is TGTGCCAGCACACCAGGGGTATATGGCTACACCTTC.

This clone was counted only a few times. The gene calls are TRBV4-2 and TRBJ2-1; D tentatively fits TRBD1 or TRBD2 (5 bases each). CDR3 length: 16 residues. Germline lookup yields CDR1 LGHNA and CDR2 YNFKEQ. The V end lost 0 bases, the J end lost 5 bases, and 14 bases lay between the germline ends. The CDR3, as DNA: TGTGCCAGCAGCCAAGATCGGGGCAGGCCAGACAATGAGCAGTTCTTC. It is translated as CASSQDRGRPDNEQFF.

There are a few counts of this clone. The rearrangement uses TRBV9 and TRBJ1-3; D gene unclear. Trimming cost V 0 bases and J 2 bases, with 9 bases left between them. CDR3 length: 15 residues. Germline CDR1 SGDLS, CDR2 YYNGEE. The CDR3 sequence: CASSVAGSPGNTIYF. The CDR3 DNA reads as TGTGCCAGCAGCGTAGCGGGGTCTCCTGGAAACACCATATATTTT.

The V call is TRBV9, the J call TRBJ2-2; the D gene is possibly TRBD1 (5 bases). Deletions cut 3 bases from V and 7 bases from J, with 13 bases between. CDR1 SGDLS and CDR2 YYNGEE come from the germline V gene. This CDR3 has 14 residues. The CDR3 nucleotides are TGTGCCAGCAGCGAAATCCCAGGGTTCGGGGAGCTGTTTTTT. Encoded protein: CASSEIPGFGELFF.

V and J are TRBV5-6 and TRBJ2-1; D remains unclear. CDR1 and CDR2 (germline): SGHDT, YYEEEE. Trimming left V 0 bases short and J 7 bases short, with 5 bases between. The CDR3 is 12 residues long. The CDR3 spells CASSLVQNEQFF. The CDR3 coding sequence is TGTGCCAGCAGCTTGGTGCAGAATGAGCAGTTCTTC.

The V call is TRBV6-1, the J call TRBJ2-5; the D is unclear. Germline V gene data show CDR1 as MNHNS and CDR2 as SASEGT. V dropped 0 bases and J dropped 13 bases, with 15 bases sitting between them. The CDR3 is 13 residues long. The CDR3 region is CASSEAVDEWGYF. DNA of the CDR3: TGTGCCAGCAGTGAAGCGGTAGACGAGTGGGGGTACTTC.

This clone was recorded only once. The chain combines TRBV30 with TRBJ1-1, with unresolved D. The CDR3 is 13 residues long. Trimming took off 5 bases at V and 1 base at J, with 11 bases between the two ends. CDR1 is GTSNPN, CDR2 SVGIG, per germline (reference sequence). CDR3 amino acids: CAWGVGGNTEAFF. In DNA form, the CDR3 reads TGTGCCTGGGGGGTTGGAGGGAACACTGAAGCTTTCTTT.

This chain connects TRBV4-3 to TRBJ2-3; D assignment may be TRBD1 or TRBD2 (5 bases each). The length of the CDR3 is 14 residues. Germline V CDR1 and CDR2: LGHNA, YSLEER. Trimming took off 1 base at V and 6 bases at J, with 11 bases between the two ends. The CDR3 sequence is CASSQVGDGDTQYF. The CDR3, as DNA: TGCGCCAGCAGCCAAGTCGGGGACGGCGATACGCAGTATTTT.

The chain joins TRBV27 to TRBJ2-7; D perhaps matches TRBD2 (5 bases). Germline CDR1 and CDR2: MNHEY and SMNVEV (reference sequence). Trimming shortened V by 7 bases and J by 3 bases, and 16 bases separated the two germline ends. This CDR3 comprises 14 residues. The chain's CDR3 is CASTSSGSLYEQYF. The DNA for the CDR3 is TGTGCCAGCACCTCCTCGGGGAGCCTCTACGAGCAGTACTTC.

The J gene is TRBJ1-2, the V gene TRBV25-1, with TRBD1 as a possible D gene (5 bases). This CDR3 region has 15 residues. V was trimmed by 0 bases and J by 7 bases, leaving 15 bases between them. The germline gives CDR1 MGHDK, CDR2 SYGVNS. The CDR3 loop reads CASSEYVTGGLGYTF. CDR3 sequence (DNA): TGTGCCAGCAGTGAATACGTCACAGGAGGACTTGGCTACACCTTC.

This chain connects TRBV27 to TRBJ2-7, with 7 bases lining up with TRBD2. From germline, CDR1 is MNHEY and CDR2 SMNVEV (reference sequence). CDR3 length: 13 amino acids. The J segment lost 1 base and the V segment lost 5 bases, leaving 2 bases of the junction unmatched. The CDR3 sequence is CASSDGGSYEQYF. The CDR3 nucleotides are TGTGCCAGCAGTGACGGGGGGTCCTACGAGCAGTACTTC.

The chain is built from TRBV6-5 and TRBJ2-2; D is possibly TRBD2 (5 bases). The CDR3 covers 14 residues. Looked up from germline, CDR1 is MNHEY and CDR2 is SVGAGI. Trimming stripped 0 bases from V and 7 bases from J, with 9 bases between. The CDR3 DNA reads TGTGCCAGCAGTTACTCAGAGGGTGGCGGGGAGCTGTTTTTT. Protein: CASSYSEGGGELFF.

V is TRBV4-1 and J is TRBJ2-7; D gene uncertain. V lost 0 bases to trimming and J lost 5 bases, with 11 bases between them. In germline, CDR1 is MGHRA, CDR2 YSYEKL. This CDR3 region has 14 residues. CDR3 sequence (DNA): TGCGCCAGCAGCCAAGACGCAGACGGCGACGAGCAGTACTTC. Its protein is CASSQDADGDEQYF.

This clone was seen repeatedly, ten times or more. The CDR3, as DNA: TGTGCCAGTAGTTGGACGGGGGACACTGAAGCTTTCTTT. This translates into CASSWTGDTEAFF. The chain is built from TRBV19 and TRBJ1-1; possibly TRBD1 for D (5 bases). V gave up 5 bases and J gave up 3 bases, with 10 bases separating them. The germline V gene has CDR1 LNHDA and CDR2 SQIVND (reference sequence). The CDR3 is 13 amino acids. Supplemented by reference TRBV19 and TRBJ1-1, the full variable domain reads DGGITQSPKYLFRKEGQNVTLSCEQNLNHDAMYWYRQDPGQGLRLIYYSQIVNDFQKGDIAEGYSVSREKKESFPLTVTSAQKNPTAFYLCASSWTGDTEAFFGQGTRLTVV.

This chain connects TRBV11-1 to TRBJ2-1, with D unresolved. The V and J ends lost 3 bases and 4 bases respectively, with 7 bases between them. There are 13 residues in the CDR3. CDR1 and CDR2 (germline): SGHAT, FQDESV (reference sequence). The CDR3 region has the DNA TGTGCCAGCAGCTTGTCGCCGTACAATGAGCAGTTCTTC. It encodes CASSLSPYNEQFF.

This clone was recorded many times. DNA for the CDR3: TGTGCCAGCAGCGTAGGAGGAGACAATGAGCAGTTCTTC. The encoded protein is CASSVGGDNEQFF. The V gene is TRBV9, the J gene TRBJ2-1; D is unresolved. CDR3 length equals 13 residues. CDR1 and CDR2 from the germline V gene are SGDLS and YYNGEE. V dropped 0 bases and J dropped 5 bases, with 6 bases sitting between them.

This chain joins TRBV11-2 and TRBJ1-5, with D hard to call. The germline gives CDR1 SGHAT, CDR2 FQNNGV. V was trimmed by 5 bases and J by 1 base, leaving 6 bases between them. The CDR3 is 13 residues long. Here the CDR3 reads CASSRSSNQPQHF. In nucleotides, the CDR3 is TGTGCCAGCAGCCGGTCCAGCAATCAGCCCCAGCATTTT.

J is TRBJ1-4 and V is TRBV30; perhaps TRBD1 as D (5 bases). Trimming took off 4 bases at V and 12 bases at J, with 12 bases between the two ends. The CDR3 runs to 11 residues. CDR1 GTSNPN and CDR2 SVGIG come from the germline V gene (reference sequence). Here the CDR3 reads CAWNLGEELFF. The CDR3 DNA sequence: TGTGCCTGGAACTTGGGGGAAGAACTGTTTTTT.

The chain is built from TRBV5-6 and TRBJ2-1, with unresolved D. Germline V gene lookup returns CDR1 SGHDT and CDR2 YYEEEE. The CDR3 has 13 residues. The ends were cut back, 2 bases at V and 6 bases at J, with 9 bases in the middle. For the CDR3, the DNA is TGTGCCAGCAGCTTACAGCTCGTCAATGAGCAGTTCTTC. Its translation: CASSLQLVNEQFF.

The chain employs TRBV30 and TRBJ2-3, with a possible D match to TRBD1 (6 bases). CDR1 is GTSNPN and CDR2 is SVGIG in the germline V gene (reference sequence). CDR3 length: 13 residues. Between the trimmed V and J ends, which lost 4 bases and 5 bases, there was a span of 13 bases. The CDR3 DNA sequence: TGTGCCTGGACGGGCCGAGGGGGAGATACGCAGTATTTT. The encoded protein is CAWTGRGGDTQYF. Full variable domain (remainder filled in from reference TRBV30 and TRBJ2-3): SQTIHQWPATLVQPVGSPLSLECTVEGTSNPNLYWYRQAAGRGLQLLFYSVGIGQISSEVPQNLSASRPQDRQFILSSKKLLLSDSGFYLCAWTGRGGDTQYFGPGTRLTVL.

The chain couples TRBV6-5 to TRBJ2-7, with 7 bases aligning to TRBD2. V lost 5 bases and J lost 7; bases outside the gene matches: 11. Germline V gene data show CDR1 as MNHEY and CDR2 as SVGAGI. CDR3 length: 14 residues. The CDR3 loop is CASSNGGSSKEQYF. CDR3 coding DNA: TGTGCCAGCAGTAACGGGGGGAGTTCTAAGGAGCAGTACTTC.

This clone was picked up a small number of times. The CDR3 here is CATSNGATYEQYF. The CDR3 nucleotides read TGTGCCACCAGTAACGGGGCGACCTACGAGCAGTACTTC. This chain links TRBV15 with TRBJ2-7; D could derive from TRBD1 or TRBD2 (5 bases each). The CDR3 length is 13 residues. Germline V lookup: CDR1 LNHNV, CDR2 YYDKDF (reference sequence). V dropped 6 bases and J dropped 2 bases, with 11 bases sitting between them.

The genes are TRBV15 and TRBJ1-5, with D unresolved. Trimming took 5 bases from V and 1 from J, leaving 12 bases between them. Germline V gives CDR1 LNHNV, CDR2 YYDKDF (reference sequence). The CDR3 has 15 amino acids. CDR3 sequence: CATSPQRVSNQPQHF. In nucleotides, the CDR3 is TGTGCCACCAGCCCCCAGAGGGTGAGCAATCAGCCCCAGCATTTT.